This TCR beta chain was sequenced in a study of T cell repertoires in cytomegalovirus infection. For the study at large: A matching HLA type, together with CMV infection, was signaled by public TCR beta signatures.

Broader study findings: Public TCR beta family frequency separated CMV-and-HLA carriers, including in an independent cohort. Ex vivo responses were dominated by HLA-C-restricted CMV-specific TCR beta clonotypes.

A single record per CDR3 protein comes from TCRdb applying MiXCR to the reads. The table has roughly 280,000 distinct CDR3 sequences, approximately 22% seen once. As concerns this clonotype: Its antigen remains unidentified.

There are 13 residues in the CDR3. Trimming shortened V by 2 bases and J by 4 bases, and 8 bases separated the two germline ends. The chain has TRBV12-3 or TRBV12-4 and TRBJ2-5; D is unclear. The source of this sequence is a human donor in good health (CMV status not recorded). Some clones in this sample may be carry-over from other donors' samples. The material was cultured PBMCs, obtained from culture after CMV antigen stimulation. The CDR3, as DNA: TGTGCCAGCAGTTTAATTAGTGGAGAGACCCAGTACTTC. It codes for CASSLISGETQYF.